The rows below give T cell receptor beta chains drawn from one sample of a study of cytomegalovirus exposure and HLA in healthy donors. Profiling relied on immunoSEQ multiplex PCR, and the TCRdb table lists in-frame clones only, not all of them. The repertoire includes fewer than 250,000 clones, approximately 78% of them detected once, and 3.5% to 4% sits in the top ten. Specimen: PBMCs. These receptors came from a male donor in good health and CMV-seronegative. CDR3s include the opening cysteine and the closing phenylalanine or tryptophan. The D gene is left open where the match is weak. For some rows the clone size is stated as once, few or many, or as a class when expanded; others skip it.

j_call v_call d_call clone_size cdr3_aa cdr3_nt
TRBJ2-1 TRBV4-1 . . CASSQETGVAYNEQFF TGCGCCAGCAGCCAAGAGACGGGAGTGGCCTACAATGAGCAGTTCTTC
TRBJ2-7 TRBV7-2 TRBD2 few CASSDFSGSSYEQYF TGTGCCAGCAGCGACTTTAGCGGGAGCTCTTACGAGCAGTACTTC
TRBJ1-4 TRBV19 TRBD1 few CASRDISGGGEKLFF TGTGCCAGTAGGGATATTTCAGGGGGCGGTGAAAAACTGTTTTTT
TRBJ1-1 TRBV2 . . CASRPTGIPEAFF TGTGCCAGCAGACCTACAGGGATCCCTGAAGCTTTCTTT
TRBJ2-5 TRBV19 TRBD1 . CASSSTGTANQETQYF TGTGCCAGTAGTAGTACCGGGACAGCGAACCAAGAGACCCAGTACTTC
TRBJ1-2 TRBV6-5 . . CASSLAGAPGYTF TGTGCCAGCAGTTTGGCAGGGGCGCCGGGCTACACCTTC
TRBJ2-2 TRBV28 . . CASSQRTPSNTGELFF TGTGCCAGCAGCCAGAGGACACCCTCGAACACCGGGGAGCTGTTTTTT
TRBJ2-7 TRBV2 TRBD1 . CASSALPDRGFYEQYF TGTGCCAGCAGTGCATTGCCGGACAGGGGCTTCTACGAGCAGTACTTC
TRBJ2-3 TRBV29-1 TRBD2 few CSVDGLAVDTQYF TGCAGCGTTGATGGACTAGCAGTAGATACGCAGTATTTT
TRBJ2-2 TRBV14 TRBD1 . CASSLRDRGVAGELFF TGTGCCAGCAGCCTCCGGGACAGGGGCGTCGCCGGGGAGCTGTTTTTT
TRBJ2-3 TRBV27 . few CASRGPDTQYF TGTGCCAGCAGGGGGCCCGATACGCAGTATTTT
TRBJ2-3 TRBV18 TRBD1 few CASSPPQGATDTQYF TGTGCCAGCTCACCACCGCAGGGGGCCACAGATACGCAGTATTTT